This T cell receptor beta chain originates from a study of response to subunit inactivated influenza vaccine. The V end lost 5 bases, the J end lost 2 bases, and 12 bases lay between the germline ends. CDR3 length: 14 residues. Germline loops: CDR1 SGHTA, CDR2 FQGNSA. TCRdb redid the calling of the RT-PCR reads with MiXCR, one entry per CDR3 protein. The repertoire holds some 540,000 distinct CDR3 sequences, with approximately 20% as singletons. The same sample was also used in a study of T cells expressing NK-cell markers. That source reports: Generation of TCR beta cDNA was performed by 5'RACE template switching incorporating UMIs. Anti-gamma-delta TCR antibody use in several experiments restricted sorting to alpha-beta TCR T cells. Expanded clones of NKG2C+ T cells had an unclear HCMV specificity.

This chain connects TRBV7-2 to TRBJ1-1; D not certain. Sequencing used CD4+ T cells sorted from PBMCs, obtained roughly 13 days after vaccination. This receptor was taken from a man aged 50-59 years who received an inactivated influenza vaccine. The CDR3 loop is CASSPHTKNTEAFF. Written as DNA, the CDR3 is TGTGCCAGCAGCCCGCACACGAAAAACACTGAAGCTTTCTTT.